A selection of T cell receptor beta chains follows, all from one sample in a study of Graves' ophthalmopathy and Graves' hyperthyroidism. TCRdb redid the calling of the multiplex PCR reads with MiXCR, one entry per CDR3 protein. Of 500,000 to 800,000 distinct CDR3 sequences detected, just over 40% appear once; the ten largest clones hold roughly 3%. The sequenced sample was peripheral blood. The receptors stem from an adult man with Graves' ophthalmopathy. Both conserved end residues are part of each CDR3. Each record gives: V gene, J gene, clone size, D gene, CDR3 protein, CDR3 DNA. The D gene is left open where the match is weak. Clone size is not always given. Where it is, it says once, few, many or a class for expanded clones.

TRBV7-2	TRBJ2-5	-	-	CATSSWGASSTQETQYF	TGTGCCACCAGCAGCTGGGGGGCCTCCTCAACCCAAGAGACCCAGTACTTC
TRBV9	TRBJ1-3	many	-	CASSPSGAGNTIYF	TGTGCCAGCAGCCCGTCAGGGGCCGGAAACACCATATATTTT
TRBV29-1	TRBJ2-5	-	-	CSVEDGGAWSETQYF	TGCAGCGTTGAAGATGGGGGCGCCTGGTCCGAGACCCAGTACTTC
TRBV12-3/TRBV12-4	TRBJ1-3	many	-	CASSRKHSSGNTIYF	TGTGCCAGCAGTCGGAAACACAGCTCTGGAAACACCATATATTTT
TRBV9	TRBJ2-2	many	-	CASSVAPSANTGELFF	TGTGCCAGCAGCGTAGCCCCTAGCGCGAACACCGGGGAGCTGTTTTTT
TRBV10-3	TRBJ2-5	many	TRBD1	CASSEASGTGQETQYF	TGTGCCAGCAGTGAAGCGTCCGGGACAGGCCAAGAGACCCAGTACTTC
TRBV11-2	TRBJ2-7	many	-	CASSSLRTGVYEQYF	TGTGCCAGCAGCTCCCTCAGGACCGGGGTCTACGAGCAGTACTTC
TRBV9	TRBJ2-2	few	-	CASSVGQENTGELFF	TGTGCCAGCAGCGTAGGGCAGGAGAACACCGGGGAGCTGTTTTTT
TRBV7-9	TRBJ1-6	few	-	CASSWVGSQGSSYNSPLHF	TGTGCCAGCAGCTGGGTTGGGAGTCAGGGGAGCTCCTATAATTCACCCCTCCACTTT
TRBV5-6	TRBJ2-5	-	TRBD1	CAWMGPLNRDRDQETQYF	TGTGCCTGGATGGGCCCCCTGAACCGGGACAGGGACCAAGAGACCCAGTACTTC
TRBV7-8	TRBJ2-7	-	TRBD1	CASSIDRGHFYEQYF	TGCGCCAGCAGTATCGACAGGGGGCATTTCTACGAGCAGTACTTC
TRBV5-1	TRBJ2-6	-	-	CASSWGEANVLTF	TGCGCCAGCAGCTGGGGAGAAGCCAACGTCCTGACTTTC
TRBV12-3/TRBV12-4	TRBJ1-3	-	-	CASRQGRNTIYF	TGTGCCAGCAGGCAGGGTCGGAACACCATATATTTT
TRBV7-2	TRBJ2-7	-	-	CASSTPPHEQYF	TGTGCCAGCAGCACACCCCCCCACGAGCAGTACTTC
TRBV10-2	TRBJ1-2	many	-	CASSEISEGRAIARYTF	TGCGCCAGCAGTGAGATCTCCGAGGGCAGGGCTATCGCGAGGTACACCTTC
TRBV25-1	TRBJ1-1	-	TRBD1	CASSESGQGTGYTEAFF	TGTGCCAGCAGTGAATCTGGACAGGGGACAGGGTACACTGAAGCTTTCTTT
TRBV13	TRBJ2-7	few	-	CASSLGLGESLSYEQYF	TGTGCCAGCAGCTTAGGCCTTGGGGAATCCCTCTCCTACGAGCAGTACTTC
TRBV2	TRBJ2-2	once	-	CASSVSILTGELFF	TGTGCCAGCAGTGTCTCTATTCTCACCGGGGAGCTGTTTTTT
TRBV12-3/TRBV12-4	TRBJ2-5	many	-	CASSLGGGAETQYF	TGTGCCAGCAGTTTAGGAGGAGGGGCAGAGACCCAGTACTTC
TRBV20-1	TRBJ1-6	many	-	CSAKGGSDNSPLHF	TGCAGTGCGAAGGGGGGGTCGGACAATTCACCCCTCCACTTT
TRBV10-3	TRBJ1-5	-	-	CAISVGGQPQHF	TGTGCCATCAGTGTCGGAGGGCAGCCCCAGCATTTT
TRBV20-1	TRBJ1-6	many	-	CSARERNSNSPLHF	TGCAGTGCTAGAGAGAGGAACAGTAATTCACCCCTCCACTTT
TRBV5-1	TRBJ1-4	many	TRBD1	CASSLGTGATNEKLFF	TGCGCCAGCAGCTTGGGGACAGGCGCAACTAATGAAAAACTGTTTTTT
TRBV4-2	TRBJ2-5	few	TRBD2	CASSTRSPLAGDNPPETQYF	TGTGCCAGCAGCACCAGATCCCCATTAGCGGGAGATAATCCGCCAGAGACCCAGTACTTC
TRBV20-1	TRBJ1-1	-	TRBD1	CSARVGDRNTEAFF	TGCAGTGCTAGAGTTGGGGACAGGAACACTGAAGCTTTCTTT
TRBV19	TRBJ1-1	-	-	CAGSTRTQAFF	TGTGCCGGTAGTACACGGACACAAGCTTTCTTT
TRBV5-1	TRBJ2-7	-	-	CASSERGALYEQYF	TGCGCCAGCAGCGAACGGGGGGCCCTCTACGAGCAGTACTTC
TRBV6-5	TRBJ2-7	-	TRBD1	CASSYLRTGEAYEQYF	TGTGCCAGCAGTTACCTCAGGACAGGGGAGGCCTACGAGCAGTACTTC
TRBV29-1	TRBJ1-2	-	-	CSSEGRAWYGYTF	TGCAGCAGCGAGGGGAGGGCCTGGTATGGCTACACCTTC
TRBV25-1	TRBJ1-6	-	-	CASSVRGSGNSPLHF	TGTGCCAGCAGTGTCCGGGGGAGCGGTAATTCACCCCTCCACTTT
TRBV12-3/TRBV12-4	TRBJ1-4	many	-	CASSLETDSEKLFF	TGTGCCAGCAGTTTAGAGACAGACTCCGAAAAACTGTTTTTT
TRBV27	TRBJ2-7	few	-	CASSLYGQRILPYEQYF	TGTGCCAGCAGTTTATATGGCCAGCGGATACTACCCTACGAGCAGTACTTC
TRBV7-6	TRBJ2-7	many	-	CASGGGRGTPSYEQYF	TGTGCCAGCGGGGGAGGGCGAGGGACACCCTCCTACGAGCAGTACTTC
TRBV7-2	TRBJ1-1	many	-	CASRRTNTEAFF	TGTGCCAGCCGCCGGACTAACACTGAAGCTTTCTTT
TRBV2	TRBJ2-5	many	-	CASRVQGTQQETQYF	TGTGCCAGCAGAGTCCAGGGGACGCAACAAGAGACCCAGTACTTC
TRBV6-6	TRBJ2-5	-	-	CASSLRKLETQYF	TGTGCCAGCAGTTTGAGAAAACTGGAGACCCAGTACTTC
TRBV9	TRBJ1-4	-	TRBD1	CASSDRQGAGEKLFF	TGTGCCAGCAGCGACCGACAGGGGGCGGGCGAAAAACTGTTTTTT
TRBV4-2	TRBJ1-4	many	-	CASSQDPPNNVFF	TGTGCCAGCAGCCAAGATCCCCCCAATAATGTGTTTTTT
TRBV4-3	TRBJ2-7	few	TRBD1	CASSQVPGQGADEQYF	TGCGCCAGCAGCCAGGTCCCGGGACAGGGGGCAGACGAGCAGTACTTC
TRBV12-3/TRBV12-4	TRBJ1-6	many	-	CASSFSPGRVNNSPLHF	TGTGCCAGCAGTTTTAGTCCCGGCAGGGTGAATAATTCACCCCTCCACTTT
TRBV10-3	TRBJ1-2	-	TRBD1	CATSDAMGQAAGSYGYTF	TGTGCCACCAGTGATGCCATGGGACAGGCGGCGGGAAGCTATGGCTACACCTTC
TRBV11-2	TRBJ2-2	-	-	CASRETGVPGELFF	TGTGCCAGCAGAGAAACAGGTGTCCCCGGGGAGCTGTTTTTT
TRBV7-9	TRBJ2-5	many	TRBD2	CASSDGPGGFQETQYF	TGTGCCAGCAGCGACGGGCCGGGGGGTTTTCAAGAGACCCAGTACTTC
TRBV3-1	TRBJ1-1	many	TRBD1	CASSLGTDLEAFF	TGTGCCAGCAGCCTTGGGACAGACCTTGAAGCTTTCTTT
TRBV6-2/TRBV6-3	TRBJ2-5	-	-	CASSSTLETQYF	TGTGCCAGCAGTTCCACCCTGGAGACCCAGTACTTC
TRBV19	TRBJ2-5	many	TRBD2	CASSPGTSGRWIETQYF	TGTGCCAGTAGCCCCGGAACTAGCGGGAGGTGGATAGAGACCCAGTACTTC
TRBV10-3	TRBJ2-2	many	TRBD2	CAISPTSGKNTGELFF	TGTGCCATCAGCCCCACTAGCGGCAAGAACACCGGGGAGCTGTTTTTT
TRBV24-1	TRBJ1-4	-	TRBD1	CATSTGTGEVWNEKLFF	TGTGCCACTAGCACCGGGACAGGGGAGGTATGGAATGAAAAACTGTTTTTT
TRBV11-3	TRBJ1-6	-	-	CASSSRTSNPPLHF	TGTGCCAGCAGCTCGCGGACCAGTAATCCACCCCTCCACTTT
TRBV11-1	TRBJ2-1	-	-	CASSLAGSDEQFF	TGTGCCAGCAGCTTAGCCGGGAGCGATGAGCAGTTCTTC
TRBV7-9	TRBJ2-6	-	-	CASSRGEDLTF	TGTGCCAGCAGCCGCGGGGAGGACCTGACTTTC
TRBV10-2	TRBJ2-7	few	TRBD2	CASSESVVAGGFYEQYF	TGCGCCAGCAGTGAGTCGGTTGTAGCGGGGGGTTTCTACGAGCAGTACTTC
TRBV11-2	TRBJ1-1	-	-	CASSSPWQGGTEAFF	TGTGCCAGCAGCTCCCCGTGGCAGGGCGGGACTGAAGCTTTCTTT
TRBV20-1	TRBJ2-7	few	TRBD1	CSAPGQGEQYF	TGCAGTGCCCCAGGACAGGGCGAGCAGTACTTC
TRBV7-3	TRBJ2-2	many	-	CASRGGEFTGELFF	TGTGCCAGCAGGGGCGGAGAATTCACCGGGGAGCTGTTTTTT
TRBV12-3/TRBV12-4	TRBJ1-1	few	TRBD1	CASRHDPGGTEAFF	TGTGCCAGCAGACACGACCCAGGGGGCACTGAAGCTTTCTTT
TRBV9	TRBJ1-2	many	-	CASSPRTDKNYGYTF	TGTGCCAGCAGCCCTCGGACAGATAAAAACTATGGCTACACCTTC
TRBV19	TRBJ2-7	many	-	CASSMDGGLSEQYF	TGTGCCAGTAGTATGGACGGAGGGCTCAGCGAGCAGTACTTC